This T cell receptor (beta chain) was found in a study of CXCR3-negative and CXCR3-positive naive CD8 T cells. In germline, CDR1 is SEHNR, CDR2 FQNEAQ (reference sequence). The CDR3 is made up of 15 amino acids. General study results and limits: Both naive subsets showed comparably high diversity, and memory CD8+ cells showed much lower diversity. CXCR3-positive naive cells carried more hydrophobic TRB CDR3s than CXCR3-negative ones. It was found that naive subsets had comparable surface CD5, and TCR strength was inferred from TRB CDR3 properties.

The authors made the TRB cDNA libraries by 5' RACE using UMI labels. TCRdb reworked the 5' RACE reads into one entry per CDR3 protein, no DNA. The table lists 85,000 to 90,000 distinct CDR3 sequences. As regards this clonotype: The antigen is undetermined.

This TCR came from a human donor in good health. Some clones in this sample may be carry-over from other donors' samples. This chain links TRBV7-9 with TRBJ2-5; TCRdb designates TRBD2, a call that cannot be tested without DNA. Sequences were obtained from naive CXCR3+ CD8+ T cells from blood. The sample's subset: CD45RO-CCR7+CD27+CD95- naive CD8+ T cells expressing CXCR3 (TNR3+). The CDR3 here is CASSLAAGIQETQYF.